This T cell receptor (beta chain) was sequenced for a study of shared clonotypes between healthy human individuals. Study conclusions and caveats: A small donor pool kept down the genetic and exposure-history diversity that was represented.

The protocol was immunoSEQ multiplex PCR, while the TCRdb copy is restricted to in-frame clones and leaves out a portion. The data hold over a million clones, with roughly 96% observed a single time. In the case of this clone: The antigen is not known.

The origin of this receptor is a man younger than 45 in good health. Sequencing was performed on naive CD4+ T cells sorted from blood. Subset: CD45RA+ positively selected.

The CDR3 sequence is CASSTGGGYNEQFF. DNA of the CDR3: TGTGCCAGTAGTACTGGAGGAGGCTACAATGAGCAGTTCTTC. The J gene is TRBJ2-1, the V gene TRBV19; D perhaps matches TRBD2 (5 bases). From germline, CDR1 is LNHDA and CDR2 SQIVND (reference sequence). Deletions cut 4 bases from V and 3 bases from J, with 10 bases between. The CDR3 covers 14 residues.